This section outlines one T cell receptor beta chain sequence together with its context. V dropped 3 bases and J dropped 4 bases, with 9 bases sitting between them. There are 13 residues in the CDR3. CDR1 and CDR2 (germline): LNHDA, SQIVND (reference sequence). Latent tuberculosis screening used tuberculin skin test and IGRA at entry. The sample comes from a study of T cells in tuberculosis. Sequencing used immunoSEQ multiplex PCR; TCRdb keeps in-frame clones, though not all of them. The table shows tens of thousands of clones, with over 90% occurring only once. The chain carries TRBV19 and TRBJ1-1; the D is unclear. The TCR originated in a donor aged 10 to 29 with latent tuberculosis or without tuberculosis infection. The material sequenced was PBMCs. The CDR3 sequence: CASSIMGSTEAFF. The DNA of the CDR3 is TGTGCCAGTAGTATTATGGGCAGCACTGAAGCTTTCTTT.